The 20 T cell receptor beta chains reported below all come from one sample, sequenced in a study of cytomegalovirus exposure and HLA in healthy donors. Primers: 60 Vbeta forward and 13 Jbeta reverse. The table came from immunoSEQ multiplex PCR; TCRdb's copy has only in-frame clones and leaves some out. This sample has about 96,000 clones, with about four fifths found just once. Sequenced input: PBMCs. These receptors all stem from a female donor in good health and CMV-seropositive.

The V call is TRBV4-1, the J call TRBJ2-1, with 7 bases that match TRBD2. From germline, CDR1 is MGHRA and CDR2 YSYEKL. Trimming removed 4 bases from V and 5 bases from J; junction bases left unmatched: 20. There are 19 residues in the CDR3. The CDR3 nucleotides are TGCGCCAGCAGCCGAAAAATTGCCCGGAACGCGGGAGAACACAATGAGCAGTTCTTC. Encoded protein: CASSRKIARNAGEHNEQFF.

This clone was seen more than once but under ten times. The rearrangement joins TRBV28 to TRBJ1-2, with 8 nucleotides matching TRBD1. V shed 4 bases and J 2 bases; nucleotides not matched to a gene: 12. The CDR3 spans 17 residues. Germline V gives CDR1 MDHEN, CDR2 SYDVKM. CDR3 DNA sequence: TGTGCCAGCAGTTCCCGTTCGCAACAGGGGGGGAACTATGGCTACACCTTC. Translation: CASSSRSQQGGNYGYTF.

The rearrangement joins TRBV21-1 to TRBJ1-1. TRBV21-1 is a pseudogene. This CDR3 is built from 15 residues. The CDR3 is CASSSRGRAGTEAFF. The CDR3 DNA is TGTGCCAGCAGCTCGAGGGGCAGAGCGGGCACTGAAGCTTTCTTT.

The sample holds a few counts of this clone. This sequence joins TRBV7-2 and TRBJ2-3; a possible D gene is TRBD2 (5 bases). The CDR3 is made up of 16 amino acids. V lost 1 base and J 1 base, leaving 12 bases between the germline ends. Germline CDR1 reads SGHTA; CDR2 reads FQGNSA. CDR3 DNA sequence: TGTGCCAGCAGCTTAGTTCGAAGTAGCGGCACAGATACGCAGTATTTT. It codes for CASSLVRSSGTDTQYF. Full variable domain (missing parts from reference TRBV7-2 and TRBJ2-3): GAGVSQSPSNKVTEKGKDVELRCDPISGHTALYWYRQSLGQGLEFLIYFQGNSAPDKSGLPSDRFSAERTGGSVSTLTIQRTQQEDSAVYLCASSLVRSSGTDTQYFGPGTRLTVL.

Note on this clone: The same CDR3 arises from other DNA sequences in this sample as well. The chain uses TRBV18 and TRBJ1-1; D gene ambiguous. V shed 1 base and J shed 4 bases, with 13 bases lying between them. This CDR3 has 15 amino acids. Germline CDR1 is KGHSH and CDR2 is LQKENI. The CDR3: CASSPRREVGTEAFF. CDR3 in DNA: TGTGCCAGCTCACCACGGAGGGAAGTAGGCACTGAAGCTTTCTTT.

V is TRBV28 and J is TRBJ2-3; tentative D call: TRBD1 (5 bases). There are 14 residues in the CDR3. CDR1 is MDHEN, CDR2 SYDVKM, per germline. V was cut by 5 bases and J by 4 bases, with 13 bases left in between. The CDR3 loop is CASSAPRGPDTQYF. CDR3 in DNA: TGTGCCAGCAGTGCCCCAAGGGGCCCAGATACGCAGTATTTT.

The chain joins TRBV10-3 to TRBJ1-5; D gene ambiguous. The V and J ends lost 2 bases and 5 bases respectively, with 10 bases between them. CDR1 is ENHRY, CDR2 SYGVKD, per germline. The CDR3 spans 14 residues. The CDR3 sequence is CAISEIKADQPQHF. The CDR3 DNA is TGTGCCATCAGTGAGATTAAGGCGGATCAGCCCCAGCATTTT.

This clone has just one count. The rearrangement uses TRBV25-1 and TRBJ2-5, with D perhaps TRBD1 (6 bases). V shed 6 bases and J shed 4 bases, with 9 bases lying between them. The CDR3 covers 12 residues. From germline, CDR1 is MGHDK and CDR2 SYGVNS. Here the CDR3 reads CASRGASETQYF. CDR3 nucleotide sequence: TGTGCCAGCAGGGGGGCTTCAGAGACCCAGTACTTC.

The gene calls are TRBV7-8 and TRBJ1-5; D remains ambiguous. The CDR3 consists of 15 residues. Germline V gene lookup returns CDR1 SGHVS and CDR2 FQNEAQ. Deletions cut 3 bases from V and 4 bases from J, with 13 bases between. The CDR3 DNA reads TGTGCCAGCAGCTTTAGTACCAGGAGGAATCAGCCCCAGCATTTT. This sequence encodes CASSFSTRRNQPQHF.

This chain links TRBV11-2 with TRBJ1-4; possible D gene TRBD1, 6 bases. Trimming took 0 bases from V and 7 from J, leaving 12 bases between them. The germline V gene encodes CDR1 SGHAT and CDR2 FQNNGV. This CDR3 has 15 residues. DNA for the CDR3: TGTGCCAGCAGCTTAGACGGGGGCGGGGGTGAAAAACTGTTTTTT. Its translation is CASSLDGGGGEKLFF.

This clone was found a few times. J is TRBJ2-2 and V is TRBV27; the D is unclear. The CDR3 totals 15 residues. The V end lost 0 bases, the J end lost 3 bases, and 8 bases lay between the germline ends. Germline values: CDR1 MNHEY, CDR2 SMNVEV (reference sequence). The CDR3 loop reads CASSLSGRYTGELFF. The CDR3 nucleotides read TGTGCCAGCAGTTTATCGGGCAGATACACCGGGGAGCTGTTTTTT.

The CDR3 loop reads CASSYKRGTEAFF. CDR3 DNA: TGTGCCAGCAGTTACAAAAGGGGCACTGAAGCTTTCTTT. The chain has TRBV6-5 and TRBJ1-1, with D maybe TRBD1 (5 bases). Per the germline V gene, CDR1 is MNHEY and CDR2 is SVGAGI. The V and J ends lost 2 bases and 4 bases respectively, with 8 bases between them. The CDR3 loop spans 13 amino acids.

The V call is TRBV7-3, the J call TRBJ1-2; 9 bases are shared with TRBD1. CDR3 size: 13 residues. From germline, CDR1 is SGHTA and CDR2 FQGTGA. V shed 4 bases and J 8 bases; nucleotides not matched to a gene: 5. The DNA of the CDR3 is TGTGCCAGCAGCTGGGACAGGGCGGGCGGCTACACCTTC. Its protein product is CASSWDRAGGYTF.

The rearrangement joins TRBV11-2 to TRBJ1-1; 7 bases align to TRBD1. The J segment lost 3 bases and the V segment lost 5 bases, leaving 3 bases of the junction unmatched. Germline loops: CDR1 SGHAT, CDR2 FQNNGV. The CDR3 has 13 residues. The CDR3 nucleotides are TGTGCCAGCAGCCGGGACAGACACACTGAAGCTTTCTTT. Amino acids: CASSRDRHTEAFF.

The V call is TRBV9, the J call TRBJ2-7, with 8 bases lining up with TRBD1. From germline, CDR1 is SGDLS and CDR2 YYNGEE. The CDR3 is 14 residues long. V gave up 4 bases and J gave up 2 bases; unmatched junction bases: 5. CDR3 bases: TGTGCCAGCAGCTATGGGACAGGAGCCTACGAGCAGTACTTC. Its protein product is CASSYGTGAYEQYF.

In its sample, this clone was seen a few times. V is TRBV6-6 and J is TRBJ2-7; 8 bases are a match to TRBD2. Trimming removed 6 bases from V and 5 bases from J; junction bases left unmatched: 9. Germline lookup yields CDR1 MNHNY and CDR2 SVGAGI (reference sequence). This CDR3 contains 14 residues. The CDR3 loop reads CASSRGLVPDEQYF. The CDR3 DNA reads as TGTGCCAGCAGCCGGGGACTAGTTCCCGACGAGCAGTACTTC.

The CDR3 protein is CASSSSGTLGSDTQYF. The CDR3 DNA follows: TGCGCCAGCAGCTCCTCCGGGACATTAGGAAGTGATACGCAGTATTTT. The rearrangement uses TRBV5-1 and TRBJ2-3, with TRBD1 as a possible D gene (6 bases). The germline V gene has CDR1 SGHRS and CDR2 YFSETQ. This CDR3 is 16 amino acids long. The ends were cut back, 3 bases at V and 6 bases at J, with 20 bases in the middle.

The chain has TRBV6-5 and TRBJ1-2; TRBD1 agrees at 9 bases. CDR3 length equals 14 residues. CDR1 is MNHEY and CDR2 is SVGAGI in the germline V gene. The ends lost 4 bases at V and 4 bases at J; junction bases unmatched: 4. The CDR3 protein is CASSSDRGLYGYTF. CDR3 in DNA: TGTGCCAGCAGTTCGGACAGGGGCCTCTATGGCTACACCTTC.

This clone was observed a few times. This chain connects TRBV29-1 to TRBJ2-5, with D hard to call. V was cut by 3 bases and J by 1 base, with 9 bases left in between. The length of the CDR3 is 13 residues. CDR1 and CDR2 (germline): SQVTM, ANQGSEA. In nucleotides, the CDR3 is TGCAGCGTTGAGGCGGAGATCCAAGAGACCCAGTACTTC. Protein product: CSVEAEIQETQYF.

The genes are TRBV15 and TRBJ2-7, with a possible D match to TRBD1 (6 bases). There are 16 residues in the CDR3. V lost 0 bases, J lost 6 bases, and 18 bases lay in between. Germline-derived CDR1 and CDR2 are LNHNV and YYDKDF (reference sequence). CDR3 in DNA: TGTGCCACCAGCAGAGAAGGGCAGGGGTCGTTTCGCGAGCAGTACTTC. The encoded protein is CATSREGQGSFREQYF.